The 29 T cell receptor beta chains listed next were all sequenced from one sample in a study of T-cell reconstitution after alpha-beta-depleted transplantation in children (dated by TCRdb to the mid-2010s). Libraries were made using PCR. For sequencing, an Illumina HiSeq 2500 was employed. To normalize quantification of the TCRbeta repertoire, the TCR libraries were built with molecular barcoding that relied on unique molecular identifiers. TCRdb reprocessing: public reads trimmed at Q25 with fastp, clones called with MiXCR, in-frame beta chains kept. For every CDR3 protein sequence, its rows merge into one entry that carries the most common genes and DNA. The sample contains around 250,000 distinct CDR3 sequences, about 23% of them found a single time. Of the sample, about 2.8% is held by the ten largest clones. The sample's treatment or condition label, decoded: allogeneic hematopoietic cell transplantation with graft depleted of TCRalphabeta T cells and CD19 B cells.

Here the sequenced sample was PBMCs, taken before TCRalphabeta/CD19-depleted stem cell transplant. Every receptor here comes from a girl aged 2 to 10 with Fanconi anemia, due to receive a stem cell transplant.

This clonotype was seen repeatedly, ten times or more. The rearrangement joins TRBV6-2 or TRBV6-3 to TRBJ2-1; D is unclear. The length of the CDR3 is 14 residues. Trimming stripped 6 bases from V and 5 bases from J, with 14 bases between. The germline V gene encodes CDR1 MNHEY and CDR2 SVGEGT. CDR3: CASSPGSYNNEQFF. DNA of the CDR3: TGTGCCAGCAGCCCCGGCTCGTACAACAATGAGCAGTTCTTC.

V usage is TRBV9 and J usage is TRBJ2-7, with a weak D call TRBD1 (6 bases). The germline V gene encodes CDR1 SGDLS and CDR2 YYNGEE. The ends were cut back, 7 bases at V and 1 base at J, with 12 bases in the middle. The CDR3 sequence is 13 residues long. The CDR3 spells CASAQGLSYEQYF. In DNA form, the CDR3 reads TGTGCCAGCGCACAGGGTTTGTCCTACGAGCAGTACTTC.

This sequence joins TRBV7-3 and TRBJ2-1, with 8 bases aligning to TRBD2. J lost 4 bases, V lost 4 bases, and 6 bases had no gene match. Germline values: CDR1 SGHTA, CDR2 FQGTGA. The CDR3 spans 15 residues. CDR3 in amino acids: CASSSNSGKYNEQFF. The CDR3 DNA is TGTGCCAGCAGCTCCAATAGCGGGAAGTACAATGAGCAGTTCTTC.

In this sample, this clonotype turned up many times. The chain has TRBV29-1 and TRBJ2-2; TRBD2 agrees at 7 bases. Germline CDR1 SQVTM, CDR2 ANQGSEA. The CDR3 contains 14 residues. Germline trimming cut 2 bases from V and 5 bases from J; bases unmatched to any gene: 5. Here the CDR3 DNA reads TGCAGCGTTGAATCCTGGCGGGGGACCGGGGAGCTGTTTTTT. Protein sequence: CSVESWRGTGELFF.

The gene calls are TRBV6-5 and TRBJ1-1; possible D gene TRBD1, 5 bases. This CDR3 has 12 residues. V was shortened by 6 bases and J by 4 bases, with 9 bases between the two germline ends. CDR1 and CDR2 from the germline V gene are MNHEY and SVGAGI. CDR3 amino acids: CASSRDGTEAFF. The CDR3 DNA sequence: TGTGCCAGCAGCAGGGACGGCACTGAAGCTTTCTTT.

The table lists this clonotype with many counts. The V gene is TRBV12-3 or TRBV12-4, the J gene TRBJ2-7; 7 bases match TRBD1. The CDR3 is made up of 16 amino acids. The V segment lost 1 base and the J segment 2 bases; nucleotides outside the gene matches: 8. CDR3 sequence reads: CASSLGPTGDPYEQYF. The CDR3 DNA is TGTGCCAGCAGTTTAGGCCCTACAGGGGACCCCTACGAGCAGTACTTC.

The chain combines TRBV6-4 with TRBJ2-7, with 7 nucleotides matching TRBD2. V gave up 3 bases and J gave up 0 bases; unmatched junction bases: 8. CDR3 size: 16 residues. Germline CDR1 reads MRHNA; CDR2 reads SNTAGT. CDR3 nucleotides: TGTGCCAGCAGTGAGGCTAGCGGAACCCCCTCCTACGAGCAGTACTTC. Translating it yields CASSEASGTPSYEQYF.

This clonotype has just a few counts. V and J are TRBV29-1 and TRBJ2-1, with 11 bases that match TRBD2. The germline V gene encodes CDR1 SQVTM and CDR2 ANQGSEA. With 4 bases clipped from V and 5 bases from J, the junction kept 13 bases outside the gene matches. The CDR3 totals 17 residues. DNA of the CDR3: TGCAGCGTTGGGAAGGGGCTACTAGCGGGGGAAAACAATGAGCAGTTCTTC. This encodes CSVGKGLLAGENNEQFF.

Comments on this clonotype: A much larger clone is a single base away; this may be a read error. The chain is built from TRBV11-2 and TRBJ2-1; D call uncertain. The CDR3 is 13 residues long. Germline V lookup: CDR1 SGHAT, CDR2 FQNNGV. CDR3 DNA sequence: TGTGCCAGCAGGGTGAGCTCCTACAATGAGAAGTTCTTC. The encoded protein is CASRVSSYNEKFF.

This clonotype appeared a few times. The rearrangement uses TRBV29-1 and TRBJ2-5, with unresolved D. The V end lost 4 bases, the J end lost 4 bases, and 7 bases lay between the germline ends. The CDR3 sequence is 11 residues long. CDR1 is SQVTM, CDR2 ANQGSEA, per germline. The CDR3 nucleotides are TGCAGCGTTGTGCATCTAGAGACCCAGTACTTC. It yields the protein CSVVHLETQYF.

This clonotype was counted a few times. The chain combines TRBV28 with TRBJ1-1; D unclear. Trimming stripped 3 bases from V and 0 bases from J, with 5 bases between. CDR1 and CDR2 from the germline V gene are MDHEN and SYDVKM. The CDR3 has 13 amino acids. CDR3 in amino acids: CASSFLMNTEAFF. In DNA, the CDR3 is TGTGCCAGCAGTTTCCTGATGAACACTGAAGCTTTCTTT.

J is TRBJ1-4 and V is TRBV7-8; TRBD1 agrees at 11 bases. The V and J ends lost 3 bases and 6 bases, in that order; junction bases with no gene match: 3. This CDR3 is 15 amino acids long. CDR1 and CDR2 (germline): SGHVS, FQNEAQ. The CDR3 region is CASSLDRGLYEKLFF. CDR3 DNA: TGTGCCAGCAGCTTGGACAGGGGGCTATATGAAAAACTGTTTTTT. The whole variable domain, filled in from reference TRBV7-8 and TRBJ1-4, reads GAGVSQSPRYKVAKRGQDVALRCDPISGHVSLFWYQQALGQGPEFLTYFQNEAQLDKSGLPSDRFFAERPEGSVSTLKIQRTQQEDSAVYLCASSLDRGLYEKLFFGSGTQLSVL.

This clonotype was seen at least ten times. J is TRBJ2-4 and V is TRBV7-2; D gene uncertain. The CDR3 spans 15 residues. Trimming pared 5 bases from V and 0 bases from J, leaving 11 bases between. CDR1 and CDR2 (germline): SGHTA, FQGNSA. CDR3 DNA: TGTGCCAGCAGCATCGGACCCCTAGCCAAAAACATTCAGTACTTC. Protein: CASSIGPLAKNIQYF.

This clonotype was picked up a small number of times. J is TRBJ2-5 and V is TRBV7-3; no reliable D call. CDR3 length equals 16 residues. Per germline, CDR1 SGHTA and CDR2 FQGTGA. V shed 1 base and J shed 5 bases, with 17 bases lying between them. This CDR3 is CASSLSGAGEGETQYF. For the CDR3, the DNA is TGTGCCAGCAGCTTAAGCGGTGCAGGCGAAGGGGAGACCCAGTACTTC.

This clonotype was observed once. A much larger clone lies a single base off, so this may be a read error. The CDR3 does not end in the conserved phenylalanine or tryptophan, so this is likely a read error. The chain is built from TRBV10-3 and TRBJ2-7; D ambiguous. Trimming left V 5 bases short and J 4 bases short, with 18 bases between. The CDR3 sequence is 15 residues long. Looked up from germline, CDR1 is ENHRY and CDR2 is SYGVKD. The CDR3 sequence is CAISRRGAEWYEQYI. CDR3 coding DNA: TGTGCCATCAGTCGCCGCGGCGCGGAGTGGTACGAGCAGTACATC.

This clonotype has only a few counts. This sequence joins TRBV5-5 and TRBJ2-5; TRBD1 might be the D (6 bases). In germline, CDR1 is SGHKS, CDR2 YYEKEE (reference sequence). Trimming removed 0 bases from V and 5 bases from J, with 14 bases in between. There are 15 residues in the CDR3. CDR3 bases: TGTGCCAGCAGCTTGGGGGGTCAGAGGGGGGAGACCCAGTACTTC. Translating gives CASSLGGQRGETQYF.

The sample holds many counts of this clonotype. This chain uses TRBV28 with TRBJ2-7; TRBD1 or TRBD2 may be the D gene (7 bases each). CDR3 size: 16 residues. V lost 7 bases to trimming and J lost 4 bases, with 23 bases between them. Germline CDR1 reads MDHEN; CDR2 reads SYDVKM. CDR3 DNA: TGTGCCAGCAAATCCCCAGGGGGGGGGGAATTTTACGAGCAGTACTTC. Encoded protein: CASKSPGGGEFYEQYF.

This clonotype showed up many times. The rearrangement joins TRBV29-1 to TRBJ2-2, with a tentative D call TRBD1 (6 bases). The CDR3 is 16 residues long. Deletions cut 5 bases from V and 5 bases from J, with 21 bases between. Germline CDR1 and CDR2: SQVTM and ANQGSEA. The CDR3 protein is CSVIESWGQYTGELFF. The CDR3 DNA reads TGCAGCGTTATTGAGTCTTGGGGGCAGTATACCGGGGAGCTGTTTTTT.

The chain combines TRBV30 with TRBJ2-1; no clear D. The CDR3 has 14 residues. V was pared by 3 bases and J by 0 bases, with 9 bases between. Germline V lookup: CDR1 GTSNPN, CDR2 SVGIG (reference sequence). DNA for the CDR3: TGTGCCTGGAGGGCCCTCAGCTCCTACAATGAGCAGTTCTTC. Its translation: CAWRALSSYNEQFF.

The chain recombines TRBV7-3 with TRBJ2-1; possible D gene TRBD2, 5 bases. The V end lost 1 base, the J end lost 5 bases, and 9 bases lay between the germline ends. The CDR3 sequence is 14 residues long. Germline V CDR1 and CDR2: SGHTA, FQGTGA. CDR3 in amino acids: CASSLIPRDNEQFF. CDR3 DNA: TGTGCCAGCAGCTTAATACCGAGGGACAATGAGCAGTTCTTC.

DNA for the CDR3: TGCAGCGTTGGGGACAGGGGCGGAACTGAAGCTTTCTTT. Its translation: CSVGDRGGTEAFF. The J gene is TRBJ1-1, the V gene TRBV29-1, with 10 positions matching TRBD1. Germline V lookup: CDR1 SQVTM, CDR2 ANQGSEA. The CDR3 is made up of 13 amino acids. J was trimmed by 5 bases and V by 4 bases; bases with no gene match: 4.

V usage is TRBV29-1 and J usage is TRBJ1-5; D is ambiguous. The V gene lost 5 bases and the J gene lost 3 bases, with 11 bases spanning the gap. The CDR3 is 13 amino acids. From germline, CDR1 is SQVTM and CDR2 ANQGSEA. CDR3 coding DNA: TGCAGCGTTTCGCGGGGAACCAATCAGCCCCAGCATTTT. It translates to CSVSRGTNQPQHF.

V and J are TRBV7-9 and TRBJ2-1, with 8 bases lining up with TRBD2. Unmatched junction bases numbered 5, after V lost 5 bases and J lost 8 bases. Per germline, CDR1 SEHNR and CDR2 FQNEAQ (reference sequence). This CDR3 comprises 13 residues. CDR3 nucleotides: TGTGCCAGCAGCCAGAGACTAGCGCATGAGCAGTTCTTC. It specifies CASSQRLAHEQFF.

At least ten counts were recorded for this clonotype. This chain links TRBV12-3 or TRBV12-4 with TRBJ2-7, with D unresolved. The V gene lost 0 bases and the J gene lost 6 bases, with 15 bases spanning the gap. This CDR3 is built from 15 residues. The CDR3 reads CASSLAQRRPGEQYF. CDR3 coding DNA: TGTGCCAGCAGTTTAGCGCAGCGCAGGCCAGGCGAGCAGTACTTC.

This clonotype turned up a few times. The chain carries TRBV11-2 and TRBJ2-2, with D tentatively TRBD1 (5 bases). The CDR3 spans 18 residues. Germline V gives CDR1 SGHAT, CDR2 FQNNGV. The V end was cut by 5 bases, the J end by 0 bases, with 19 bases between. The CDR3 sequence is CASSPLVLGAANTGELFF. CDR3 nucleotide sequence: TGTGCCAGCAGCCCCCTCGTGTTAGGGGCCGCGAACACCGGGGAGCTGTTTTTT.

This clonotype showed up many times. The chain employs TRBV6-5 and TRBJ2-1; D ambiguous. The CDR3 consists of 15 residues. The germline V gene has CDR1 MNHEY and CDR2 SVGAGI. V shed 2 bases and J shed 4 bases, with 12 bases lying between them. The CDR3 protein is CASSYRAAKYNEQFF. CDR3 DNA sequence: TGTGCCAGCAGTTACAGGGCTGCGAAATACAATGAGCAGTTCTTC.

There are many counts of this clonotype. The V gene is TRBV5-1, the J gene TRBJ2-2, with 9 bases lining up with TRBD2. V lost 1 base and J lost 7; bases outside the gene matches: 14. The CDR3 covers 18 residues. Germline loops: CDR1 SGHRS, CDR2 YFSETQ. The CDR3 loop is CASSLSASGVQEIGELFF. CDR3 bases: TGCGCCAGCAGCTTGTCGGCTAGCGGGGTCCAGGAGATCGGGGAGCTGTTTTTT.

In its sample, this clonotype was seen many times. The chain employs TRBV29-1 and TRBJ1-1; 7 positions match TRBD1. In germline, CDR1 is SQVTM, CDR2 ANQGSEA. The CDR3 runs 13 residues. Unmatched junction bases numbered 2, after V lost 3 bases and J lost 1 base. The CDR3 DNA is TGCAGCGTTGAGAAGGGGGCGAACACTGAAGCTTTCTTT. Amino acid sequence: CSVEKGANTEAFF. Filled out from reference TRBV29-1 and TRBJ1-1, the complete variable domain reads SAVISQKPSRDICQRGTSLTIQCQVDSQVTMMFWYRQQPGQSLTLIATANQGSEATYESGFVIDKFPISRPNLTFSTLTVSNMSPEDSSIYLCSVEKGANTEAFFGQGTRLTVV.

This clonotype has only a few counts. The chain has TRBV12-3 or TRBV12-4 and TRBJ2-7, with a tentative D call TRBD1 (6 bases). Trimming stripped 7 bases from V and 2 bases from J, with 9 bases between. CDR3 length equals 12 residues. Here the CDR3 reads CASKDSPYEQYF. The CDR3 DNA reads as TGTGCCAGCAAGGACAGTCCCTACGAGCAGTACTTC.